The 27 T cell receptor beta chains presented below share a single source sample, sequenced in a study of shared clonotypes between healthy human individuals (dated by TCRdb to 2018 to 2021). The library was prepared using the immunoSEQ multiplex PCR assay. The table comes from immuneACCESS by way of TCRdb, which keeps in-frame sequences with V and J called. Part of the clones is missing from these tables; in studies checked, under half for an unresolved V gene and the rest for unknown reasons. Here the sample has 490,000 or so clones; over 65% occur a single time. Roughly 13% of the sample is taken by the ten largest. The sample comprised PBMCs. The receptors stem from a woman in her forties in good health. Some clones in this sample may be carry-over from other donors' samples.

This clone was found a few times. This rearrangement joins TRBV10-3 to TRBJ2-1, with 7 bases that match TRBD2. The CDR3 consists of 15 residues. The V gene end was trimmed by 1 base and the J gene end by 8 bases; junction bases not matched to a gene: 8. Germline CDR1 reads ENHRY; CDR2 reads SYGVKD. The DNA for the CDR3 is TGTGCCATCAGTGAGTTGGAGGGAGGGCTCGATGAGCAGTTCTTC. Amino acids: CAISELEGGLDEQFF.

This clone was recorded many times. This chain uses TRBV27 with TRBJ1-1; 7 bases are a match to TRBD1. CDR3 length: 15 amino acids. Germline CDR1 and CDR2: MNHEY and SMNVEV (reference sequence). Trimming took 3 bases from V and 0 from J; bases not matched to a gene: 4. CDR3 sequence: CASSFRGGLNTEAFF. CDR3 coding DNA: TGTGCCAGCAGTTTCAGGGGGGGATTGAACACTGAAGCTTTCTTT.

The chain is built from TRBV5-1 and TRBJ1-4; D perhaps matches TRBD1 (6 bases). The germline V gene encodes CDR1 SGHRS and CDR2 YFSETQ. V was cut by 3 bases and J by 8 bases, with 17 bases left in between. The length of the CDR3 is 15 residues. CDR3 in amino acids: CASSSDRRGKEKLFF. The CDR3 DNA is TGCGCCAGCAGCTCCGACAGGCGGGGGAAGGAAAAACTGTTTTTT.

The chain couples TRBV11-3 to TRBJ1-2; 7 nucleotides agree with TRBD1. CDR3 length: 14 residues. V was clipped by 5 bases and J by 2 bases; unmatched bases: 5. Germline values: CDR1 SGHNT, CDR2 YENEEA. The CDR3 DNA reads TGTGCCAGCAGCCTCCGACAGGGAAACTATGGCTACACCTTC. This translates into CASSLRQGNYGYTF.

This chain uses TRBV30 with TRBJ2-1, with no clear D. The ends were cut back, 3 bases at V and 9 bases at J, with 9 bases in the middle. The length of the CDR3 is 11 residues. CDR1 GTSNPN and CDR2 SVGIG come from the germline V gene (reference sequence). CDR3 in DNA: TGTGCCTGGAGCCTCACGGGTGAGCAGTTCTTC. Its translation is CAWSLTGEQFF.

V is TRBV30 and J is TRBJ2-4; D is possibly TRBD1 (6 bases). Germline CDR1 is GTSNPN and CDR2 is SVGIG (reference sequence). V lost 5 bases and J 8 bases, leaving 16 bases between the germline ends. CDR3 length: 13 residues. The CDR3 region has the DNA TGTGCCTGGGGACCCGGGACACCGGACATTCAGTACTTC. Its protein product is CAWGPGTPDIQYF. The full variable domain, rest sourced from reference TRBV30 and TRBJ2-4, is SQTIHQWPATLVQPVGSPLSLECTVEGTSNPNLYWYRQAAGRGLQLLFYSVGIGQISSEVPQNLSASRPQDRQFILSSKKLLLSDSGFYLCAWGPGTPDIQYFGAGTRLSVL.

This clone has more than one count but fewer than ten. This chain uses TRBV5-1 with TRBJ2-7, with 9 bases matching TRBD2. Germline-derived CDR1 and CDR2 are SGHRS and YFSETQ. The CDR3 has 15 residues. V lost 0 bases to trimming and J lost 2 bases; unmatched junction nucleotides: 3. CDR3 nucleotide sequence: TGCGCCAGCAGCTTGGCTAGCGGGGCCACCTACGAGCAGTACTTC. Its protein product is CASSLASGATYEQYF.

This sequence joins TRBV5-1 and TRBJ2-5; 12 nucleotides line up with TRBD2. Germline V lookup: CDR1 SGHRS, CDR2 YFSETQ. J lost 3 bases, V lost 4 bases, and 7 bases had no gene match. The CDR3 is 16 amino acids. In DNA form, the CDR3 reads TGCGCCAGCAGCCCGAGACTAGCGGGAGCCGAAGAGACCCAGTACTTC. Translated, it gives CASSPRLAGAEETQYF. Supplemented by reference TRBV5-1 and TRBJ2-5, the full variable domain reads KAGVTQTPRYLIKTRGQQVTLSCSPISGHRSVSWYQQTPGQGLQFLFEYFSETQRNKGNFPGRFSGRQFSNSRSEMNVSTLELGDSALYLCASSPRLAGAEETQYFGPGTRLLVL.

A word on this clone: A read error may be the cause here, since a much bigger clone is one base away. V usage is TRBV29-1 and J usage is TRBJ2-7; the match to TRBD2 covers 11 bases. The V and J ends lost 7 bases and 6 bases, in that order; junction bases with no gene match: 8. The CDR3 has 13 amino acids. Looked up from germline, CDR1 is SQVTM and CDR2 is ANQGSEA. The CDR3 loop reads CSALAGAIPEQYF. The CDR3, as DNA: TGCAGCGCACTAGCGGGAGCGATTCCCGAGCAGTACTTC.

This chain links TRBV5-1 with TRBJ2-3, with D unclear. V shed 0 bases and J shed 4 bases, with 12 bases lying between them. CDR3 length equals 15 residues. The germline V gene has CDR1 SGHRS and CDR2 YFSETQ. This CDR3 is CASSLAARVPDTQYF. The CDR3 region has the DNA TGCGCCAGCAGCTTGGCAGCTCGCGTCCCAGATACGCAGTATTTT.

This clone was picked up a small number of times. V and J are TRBV10-3 and TRBJ2-1; D not resolved. The germline V gene encodes CDR1 ENHRY and CDR2 SYGVKD. This CDR3 is built from 11 residues. Trimming left V 10 bases short and J 4 bases short, with 8 bases between. CDR3 protein: CATTQYNEQFF. In DNA form, the CDR3 reads TGTGCCACCACCCAGTACAATGAGCAGTTCTTC.

The chain recombines TRBV15 with TRBJ2-7; weak D call: TRBD2 (6 bases). In germline, CDR1 is LNHNV, CDR2 YYDKDF (reference sequence). The CDR3 sequence is 14 residues long. The germline V and J ends were trimmed by 0 bases and 1 base, with 7 bases remaining between them. CDR3: CATSREGGSYEQYF. CDR3 in DNA: TGTGCCACCAGCAGAGAGGGGGGTTCCTACGAGCAGTACTTC.

This sequence joins TRBV6-1 and TRBJ2-3; D uncertain. The CDR3 totals 14 residues. V lost 3 bases and J 0 bases, leaving 7 bases between the germline ends. CDR1 MNHNS and CDR2 SASEGT come from the germline V gene. CDR3 loop: CASSDLQSTDTQYF. Here the CDR3 DNA reads TGTGCCAGCAGTGACCTCCAAAGCACAGATACGCAGTATTTT.

The rearrangement uses TRBV19 and TRBJ1-1; possibly TRBD1 for D (5 bases). The ends were cut back, 6 bases at V and 7 bases at J, with 9 bases in the middle. The CDR3 contains 11 residues. Germline lookup yields CDR1 LNHDA and CDR2 SQIVND (reference sequence). CDR3 nucleotide sequence: TGTGCCAGTAGCGACGACAGTGAAGCTTTCTTT. Residues: CASSDDSEAFF.

V is TRBV20-1 and J is TRBJ2-1; D is unclear. CDR3 length: 10 residues. Germline CDR1 and CDR2: DFQATT and SNEGSKA (reference sequence). CDR3 DNA: TGCAGCGCCTCCGTAGATGAGCAGTTCTTC. Protein product: CSASVDEQFF.

This sequence joins TRBV5-4 and TRBJ1-3; D is possibly TRBD1 (5 bases). The CDR3 length is 18 residues. Trimming left V 3 bases short and J 0 bases short, with 19 bases between. The V gene's germline CDR1 is SGHNT and CDR2 YYREEE (reference sequence). The CDR3 nucleotides read TGTGCCAGCAGCTGGGGGATTCAGACAAACAGCTCTGGAAACACCATATATTTT. It encodes CASSWGIQTNSSGNTIYF.

V gene TRBV18 combines with J gene TRBJ2-1; D tentatively reads TRBD1 or TRBD2 (5 bases each). This CDR3 is 14 amino acids long. Germline V gives CDR1 KGHSH, CDR2 LQKENI. The V and J ends lost 5 bases and 7 bases respectively, with 15 bases between them. CDR3 protein: CASSSQGEGNEQFF. In nucleotides, the CDR3 is TGTGCCAGCTCATCCCAGGGAGAGGGTAATGAGCAGTTCTTC.

In this sample, this clone turned up a few times. This chain joins TRBV6-1 and TRBJ2-1; possible D gene TRBD1, 6 bases. The CDR3 contains 14 residues. Trimming pared 9 bases from V and 7 bases from J, leaving 19 bases between. The germline V gene has CDR1 MNHNS and CDR2 SASEGT. CDR3 loop: CASTELGGENEQFF. The CDR3 nucleotides read TGTGCCAGTACAGAGCTAGGGGGTGAGAATGAGCAGTTCTTC.

The rearrangement joins TRBV7-9 to TRBJ2-1, with D tentatively TRBD1 (6 bases). Trimming left V 5 bases short and J 3 bases short, with 17 bases between. The CDR3 covers 16 residues. Per the germline V gene, CDR1 is SEHNR and CDR2 is FQNEAQ (reference sequence). The CDR3 spells CASSPGWDTLYNEQFF. For the CDR3, the DNA is TGTGCCAGCAGCCCTGGCTGGGACACCCTCTACAATGAGCAGTTCTTC.

Here the CDR3 reads CSVEPGKSADTQYF. The CDR3 DNA is TGCAGCGTTGAGCCAGGGAAGAGCGCAGATACGCAGTATTTT. The chain couples TRBV29-1 to TRBJ2-3, with TRBD1 as a possible D gene (5 bases). This CDR3 is 14 amino acids long. The V gene lost 3 bases and the J gene lost 4 bases, with 14 bases spanning the gap. Germline loops: CDR1 SQVTM, CDR2 ANQGSEA.

The rearrangement joins TRBV7-2 to TRBJ1-1; D might be TRBD1 (5 bases). This CDR3 has 12 residues. Germline assignment: CDR1 SGHTA and CDR2 FQGNSA. The V gene lost 4 bases and the J gene lost 11 bases, with 14 bases spanning the gap. The CDR3 reads CASSSLAGGAFF. CDR3 nucleotide sequence: TGTGCCAGCAGCTCTCTCGCGGGGGGGGCTTTCTTT.

This clone was seen just once. As the CDR3 is not closed by the conserved phenylalanine or tryptophan, this likely results from a read error. The rearrangement uses TRBV2 and TRBJ2-7, with 8 bases aligning to TRBD2. Unmatched junction bases numbered 7, after V lost 7 bases and J lost 5 bases. This CDR3 has 13 amino acids. Germline V gives CDR1 SNHLY, CDR2 FYNNEI. CDR3 sequence (DNA): TGTGCCAGCATAAGGCGGGAGGCGAACGAGCAGTACTCC. Translated, it gives CASIRREANEQYS.

This chain connects TRBV5-1 to TRBJ2-1; the match to TRBD2 covers 7 bases. The CDR3 runs to 12 residues. The V and J ends lost 4 bases and 10 bases, in that order; junction bases with no gene match: 5. Germline CDR1 SGHRS, CDR2 YFSETQ. The CDR3 DNA reads as TGCGCCAGCAGCAGGGCTAGCGGAGAGCAGTTCTTC. It encodes CASSRASGEQFF.

The genes are TRBV28 and TRBJ1-5; 7 bases match TRBD1. CDR1 and CDR2 (germline): MDHEN, SYDVKM. This CDR3 spans 15 amino acids. V lost 6 bases to trimming and J lost 5 bases; unmatched junction nucleotides: 10. CDR3 region: CASSSIDRVYQPQHF. The CDR3 bases are TGTGCCAGCAGCTCAATAGACAGGGTTTATCAGCCCCAGCATTTT.

This chain uses TRBV7-8 with TRBJ1-2; D is perhaps TRBD1 (5 bases). The V end was cut by 0 bases, the J end by 1 base, with 12 bases between. The CDR3 has 16 residues. The germline gives CDR1 SGHVS, CDR2 FQNEAQ. The CDR3 is CASSLARDGGNYGYTF. In DNA, the CDR3 is TGTGCCAGCAGCTTAGCGCGGGACGGAGGTAACTATGGCTACACCTTC.

This chain joins TRBV5-5 and TRBJ1-1; a weak D match, TRBD1 (6 bases). Trimming took 5 bases from V and 1 from J, leaving 9 bases between them. The CDR3 extends over 13 amino acids. Germline V gene lookup returns CDR1 SGHKS and CDR2 YYEKEE (reference sequence). DNA for the CDR3: TGTGCCAGCAGTACAGGGTCGAACACTGAAGCTTTCTTT. Translating it yields CASSTGSNTEAFF. The full variable domain, rest sourced from reference TRBV5-5 and TRBJ1-1, is DAGVTQSPTHLIKTRGQQVTLRCSPISGHKSVSWYQQVLGQGPQFIFQYYEKEERGRGNFPDRFSARQFPNYSSELNVNALLLGDSALYLCASSTGSNTEAFFGQGTRLTVV.

The chain has TRBV2 and TRBJ2-1, with 9 bases lining up with TRBD1. Germline CDR1 reads SNHLY; CDR2 reads FYNNEI. The length of the CDR3 is 14 residues. V was clipped by 6 bases and J by 7 bases; unmatched bases: 7. The CDR3 DNA is TGTGCCAGCAGAAGGGACAGGGAAAGGAATGAGCAGTTCTTC. Residues: CASRRDRERNEQFF.